Sequencing of this T cell receptor beta chain was carried out in a study of blood T cell repertoires in COVID-19. At the level of the study: Sites across the United States, Italy and Spain contributed samples from acute and convalescent COVID-19. In each case, the material was cDNA or gDNA derived from T cells, B-cell-depleted T cells, or PBMCs.

In the source study's methods: Amplified reference gene primers provided the basis for estimating nucleated cell counts. Repertoires were generated with immunoSEQ multiplex PCR, while TCRdb's copy carries only in-frame clones and drops some. For V, J and clone size, that table is used; D and trimming come from the DNA. The data hold over 150,000 clones, with approximately 80% observed a single time. J lost 7 bases, V lost 3 bases, and 2 bases had no gene match. Germline V gives CDR1 KGHDR, CDR2 SFDVKD. The CDR3 extends over 15 amino acids. This TCR derives from a woman in her fifties or sixties with acute or convalescent COVID-19. The chain has TRBV24-1 and TRBJ2-4; the match to TRBD2 covers 13 bases. Source material: peripheral blood. This CDR3 reads CATSDTSGGANIQYF. Written as DNA, the CDR3 is TGTGCCACCAGTGATACTAGCGGGGGGGCCAACATTCAGTACTTC.